The 28 T cell receptor beta chains below all came from one sample that was sequenced in a study of radiation and T cells in renal cell carcinoma. Some clones are missing from TCRdb's copy, which holds only in-frame ones; the method was immunoSEQ multiplex PCR. Of 50,000 to 70,000 clones in the sample, about three quarters are singletons; the top ten hold approximately 6.6%. The time point denotes: blood 4 weeks post-SBRT, at nephrectomy. Regarding treatment: 15 Gy SBRT to primary tumor, nephrectomy 4 weeks later. The sample in question was blood, obtained from a patient whose treatment included radiotherapy and nephrectomy. The receptors stem from a man aged 60 to 69 with renal cell carcinoma.

V gene TRBV6-5 combines with J gene TRBJ2-3; a weak D match, TRBD1 (6 bases). Germline CDR1 and CDR2: MNHEY and SVGAGI. The V gene lost 5 bases and the J gene lost 5 bases, with 11 bases spanning the gap. The CDR3 has 13 residues. The CDR3 sequence: CASSTGFQDTQYF. CDR3 DNA sequence: TGTGCCAGCAGTACAGGGTTTCAAGATACGCAGTATTTT.

This sequence joins TRBV5-1 and TRBJ2-1, with D tentatively TRBD2 (5 bases). The CDR3 sequence is 15 residues long. The germline gives CDR1 SGHRS, CDR2 YFSETQ. V dropped 3 bases and J dropped 6 bases, with 16 bases sitting between them. CDR3 in amino acids: CASSSSPTALNEQFF. The CDR3 DNA is TGCGCCAGCAGCTCTAGCCCTACTGCCCTCAATGAGCAGTTCTTC.

This rearrangement joins TRBV15 to TRBJ2-1, with D maybe TRBD1 (6 bases). Trimming pared 3 bases from V and 0 bases from J, leaving 12 bases between. In germline, CDR1 is LNHNV, CDR2 YYDKDF (reference sequence). The CDR3 sequence is 16 residues long. CDR3 region: CATSSGTGSSYNEQFF. For the CDR3, the DNA is TGTGCCACCAGCAGTGGCACAGGGAGCTCCTACAATGAGCAGTTCTTC.

The rearrangement links TRBV6-5 to TRBJ2-6; possible D gene TRBD2, 6 bases. The CDR3 totals 14 residues. Trimming pared 10 bases from V and 0 bases from J, leaving 10 bases between. The germline V gene encodes CDR1 MNHEY and CDR2 SVGAGI. CDR3 bases: TGTGCCACCGGGGAGGACTCTGGGGCCAACGTCCTGACTTTC. Translated: CATGEDSGANVLTF.

The V and J genes are TRBV19 and TRBJ2-1, with D unresolved. The V end lost 4 bases, the J end lost 8 bases, and 12 bases lay between the germline ends. CDR1 is LNHDA and CDR2 is SQIVND in the germline V gene (reference sequence). CDR3 length equals 13 residues. The CDR3 sequence: CASSNVNGDEQFF. As DNA, the CDR3 is TGTGCCAGTAGTAACGTGAACGGCGATGAGCAGTTCTTC.

As concerns this clone: This CDR3 is missing its conserved last phenylalanine or tryptophan, likely due to a read error. The chain employs TRBV29-1 and TRBJ2-2, with 8 nucleotides matching TRBD1. The CDR3 runs 14 residues. V shed 4 bases and J 3 bases; nucleotides not matched to a gene: 4. Germline V gene lookup returns CDR1 SQVTM and CDR2 ANQGSEA. CDR3 amino acids: CSVGQGPDTGELFL. The CDR3 DNA reads as TGCAGCGTTGGACAGGGGCCCGACACCGGGGAGCTGTTTCTT.

The table lists this clone with a few counts. The V call is TRBV11-2, the J call TRBJ2-7; D remains ambiguous. V shed 1 base and J shed 3 bases, with 16 bases lying between them. The CDR3 totals 16 residues. CDR1 and CDR2 (germline): SGHAT, FQNNGV. As DNA, the CDR3 is TGTGCCAGCAGCTTAGCGGCCGATGGGTACCTCTACGAGCAGTACTTC. It codes for CASSLAADGYLYEQYF.

J is TRBJ2-3 and V is TRBV30, with D possibly matching TRBD1 (5 bases). CDR3 size: 15 residues. Germline CDR1 is GTSNPN and CDR2 is SVGIG (reference sequence). Trimming pared 0 bases from V and 2 bases from J, leaving 12 bases between. The CDR3 DNA reads as TGTGCCTGGAGTGTACCTCAGGGCTTCACAGATACGCAGTATTTT. As protein: CAWSVPQGFTDTQYF.

The chain combines TRBV30 with TRBJ1-1; TRBD1 might be the D (6 bases). The V gene's germline CDR1 is GTSNPN and CDR2 SVGIG (reference sequence). The CDR3 has 12 amino acids. Trimming removed 7 bases from V and 1 base from J, with 10 bases in between. CDR3 residues: CASGQPNTEAFF. Here the CDR3 DNA reads TGTGCCTCTGGACAGCCGAACACTGAAGCTTTCTTT. The full variable domain, in which reference TRBV30 and TRBJ1-1 provide the parts outside the CDR3, is SQTIHQWPATLVQPVGSPLSLECTVEGTSNPNLYWYRQAAGRGLQLLFYSVGIGQISSEVPQNLSASRPQDRQFILSSKKLLLSDSGFYLCASGQPNTEAFFGQGTRLTVV.

This clone is termed medium-sized (0.01 to 0.1%). The V gene is TRBV19, the J gene TRBJ1-1; 8 bases align to TRBD1. Unmatched junction bases numbered 13, after V lost 5 bases and J lost 8 bases. The CDR3 loop spans 15 amino acids. In germline, CDR1 is LNHDA, CDR2 SQIVND (reference sequence). Here the CDR3 reads CASSGTGASIGEAFF. CDR3 bases: TGTGCCAGTAGTGGGACAGGCGCCTCAATCGGCGAAGCTTTCTTT.

This clone was observed a few times. The rearrangement links TRBV5-6 to TRBJ2-6; tentative D call: TRBD1 (5 bases). V lost 6 bases and J 2 bases, leaving 9 bases between the germline ends. The CDR3 is 14 residues long. Per the germline V gene, CDR1 is SGHDT and CDR2 is YYEEEE. CDR3 sequence: CASNQGAGANVLTF. DNA for the CDR3: TGTGCCAGCAACCAGGGCGCTGGGGCCAACGTCCTGACTTTC.

The chain couples TRBV29-1 to TRBJ2-1; D remains unclear. Germline CDR1 and CDR2: SQVTM and ANQGSEA. CDR3 length: 12 amino acids. V was pared by 4 bases and J by 3 bases, with 7 bases between. This CDR3 is CSVVFSYNEQFF. CDR3 coding DNA: TGCAGCGTTGTCTTTAGCTACAATGAGCAGTTCTTC.

This clone was found once. The chain is built from TRBV30 and TRBJ2-3; TRBD2 agrees at 12 bases. V was clipped by 1 base and J by 0 bases; unmatched bases: 2. Germline CDR1 is GTSNPN and CDR2 is SVGIG (reference sequence). There are 16 residues in the CDR3. CDR3 bases: TGTGCCTGGAGTGGGACTAGCGGGACTAGCACAGATACGCAGTATTTT. This codes for CAWSGTSGTSTDTQYF. The variable domain in full, with the rest retrieved from reference TRBV30 and TRBJ2-3, is SQTIHQWPATLVQPVGSPLSLECTVEGTSNPNLYWYRQAAGRGLQLLFYSVGIGQISSEVPQNLSASRPQDRQFILSSKKLLLSDSGFYLCAWSGTSGTSTDTQYFGPGTRLTVL.

The rearrangement uses TRBV28 and TRBJ1-4, with 7 bases identical to TRBD1. The germline gives CDR1 MDHEN, CDR2 SYDVKM. The length of the CDR3 is 13 residues. V shed 10 bases and J 7 bases; nucleotides not matched to a gene: 9. The CDR3 is CATEDRSSEKLFF. The CDR3 bases are TGTGCCACCGAGGACAGGAGTAGTGAAAAACTGTTTTTT.

This clone was seen a few times. The DNA of the CDR3 is TGCGCCAGCAGTAATCAAAGGAACACTGAAGCTTTCTTT. The encoded protein is CASSNQRNTEAFF. The V gene is TRBV10-1, the J gene TRBJ1-1; no clear D. V gave up 5 bases and J gave up 1 base, with 8 bases separating them. Germline V gene lookup returns CDR1 WNHNN and CDR2 SYGVQD (reference sequence). The CDR3 length is 13 residues.

The DNA for the CDR3 is TGTGCCTCCCACAGGGGGCAGGCTTTCTTT. Protein sequence: CASHRGQAFF. The chain employs TRBV30 and TRBJ1-1; 9 bases align to TRBD1. V shed 7 bases and J 11 bases; nucleotides not matched to a gene: 5. The CDR3 contains 10 residues. The germline CDR1 and CDR2 sequences are GTSNPN and SVGIG (reference sequence).

This chain connects TRBV9 to TRBJ2-7, with D tentatively TRBD1 (6 bases). Germline CDR1 is SGDLS and CDR2 is YYNGEE. This CDR3 comprises 13 residues. The ends were cut back, 0 bases at V and 6 bases at J, with 10 bases in the middle. Written as DNA, the CDR3 is TGTGCCAGCAGCGTAGCAGGGGACGGCGAGCAGTACTTC. Amino acid sequence: CASSVAGDGEQYF.

The V call is TRBV5-5, the J call TRBJ1-6; maybe TRBD1 (6 bases). There are 14 residues in the CDR3. V lost 3 bases and J 14 bases, leaving 18 bases between the germline ends. The V gene's germline CDR1 is SGHKS and CDR2 YYEKEE (reference sequence). The CDR3 reads CASSSGPSGATLHF. Here the CDR3 DNA reads TGTGCCAGCAGCTCCGGCCCCTCAGGGGCCACCCTCCACTTT.

The rearrangement uses TRBV2 and TRBJ2-7; TRBD2 matches 8 bases. The germline gives CDR1 SNHLY, CDR2 FYNNEI. V lost 2 bases to trimming and J lost 3 bases; unmatched junction nucleotides: 6. The CDR3 has 15 residues. The CDR3 DNA sequence: TGTGCCAGCAGTGAAAGCAGCGGGGGATTCTACGAGCAGTACGTC. Residues: CASSESSGGFYEQYV.

The chain employs TRBV9 and TRBJ1-1, with D perhaps TRBD1 (6 bases). Germline V gives CDR1 SGDLS, CDR2 YYNGEE. V lost 3 bases, J lost 5 bases, and 14 bases lay in between. The CDR3 contains 14 residues. The CDR3 sequence is CASSGRAGDTEAFF. The DNA of the CDR3 is TGTGCCAGCAGCGGTCGGGCAGGGGATACTGAAGCTTTCTTT. Variable domain in full (rest from reference TRBV9 and TRBJ1-1): DSGVTQTPKHLITATGQRVTLRCSPRSGDLSVYWYQQSLDQGLQFLIQYYNGEERAKGNILERFSAQQFPDLHSELNLSSLELGDSALYFCASSGRAGDTEAFFGQGTRLTVV.

This clone is a singleton in its sample. The rearrangement uses TRBV7-3 and TRBJ2-1, with D perhaps matching TRBD1 (6 bases). Germline CDR1 is SGHTA and CDR2 is FQGTGA. Deletions cut 6 bases from V and 4 bases from J, with 19 bases between. This CDR3 region has 16 residues. Here the CDR3 DNA reads TGTGCCAGCAGTAAGGATCGCGCGGACAGTTACAATGAGCAGTTCTTC. Translation: CASSKDRADSYNEQFF.

The chain is built from TRBV30 and TRBJ1-1; TRBD1 might be the D (5 bases). Between the trimmed V and J ends, which lost 4 bases and 4 bases, there was a span of 19 bases. CDR3 length: 15 residues. The germline V gene encodes CDR1 GTSNPN and CDR2 SVGIG (reference sequence). The CDR3 spells CAWIPVGVGFTEAFF. The CDR3 bases are TGTGCCTGGATCCCGGTGGGGGTAGGTTTCACTGAAGCTTTCTTT. The whole variable domain, filled in from reference TRBV30 and TRBJ1-1, reads SQTIHQWPATLVQPVGSPLSLECTVEGTSNPNLYWYRQAAGRGLQLLFYSVGIGQISSEVPQNLSASRPQDRQFILSSKKLLLSDSGFYLCAWIPVGVGFTEAFFGQGTRLTVV.

The chain is built from TRBV6-1 and TRBJ2-1; TRBD1 aligns across 8 bases. The V gene's germline CDR1 is MNHNS and CDR2 SASEGT. After removal of 0 bases from V and 8 bases from J, the junction contained 6 bases not matched to a gene. The CDR3 is 15 residues long. CDR3 DNA: TGTGCCAGCAGTGAAGCGGCGACAGGGGCTCATGAGCAGTTCTTC. It specifies CASSEAATGAHEQFF.

V is TRBV18 and J is TRBJ2-3; D possibly corresponds to TRBD1 (6 bases). Germline V gives CDR1 KGHSH, CDR2 LQKENI. The CDR3 contains 14 residues. The V end lost 3 bases, the J end lost 1 base, and 8 bases lay between the germline ends. CDR3: CASSPWTGTDTQYF. The CDR3 coding sequence is TGTGCCAGCTCACCTTGGACAGGCACAGATACGCAGTATTTT.

The rearrangement joins TRBV19 to TRBJ2-7, with D unresolved. The CDR3 extends over 13 amino acids. The V end was cut by 6 bases, the J end by 3 bases, with 12 bases between. Per germline, CDR1 LNHDA and CDR2 SQIVND (reference sequence). CDR3 DNA sequence: TGTGCCAGTAGCCCTCTTTTGAGCTACGAGCAGTACTTC. Its translation is CASSPLLSYEQYF.

V is TRBV10-1 and J is TRBJ2-2, with D unclear. The CDR3 length is 13 residues. V lost 0 bases to trimming and J lost 7 bases, with 6 bases between them. Germline lookup yields CDR1 WNHNN and CDR2 SYGVQD (reference sequence). The CDR3 protein is CASSESGGGELFF. DNA of the CDR3: TGCGCCAGCAGTGAGTCAGGTGGCGGGGAGCTGTTTTTT.

This clone was seen once. J is TRBJ1-2 and V is TRBV2; 9 bases line up with TRBD1. The germline V gene encodes CDR1 SNHLY and CDR2 FYNNEI. Trimming removed 6 bases from V and 4 bases from J; junction bases left unmatched: 15. The CDR3 runs 17 residues. As DNA, the CDR3 is TGTGCCAGCAGCGAGGGAGACTGGGGACAGGGCGGCTATGGCTACACCTTC. Its protein product is CASSEGDWGQGGYGYTF.

The chain recombines TRBV28 with TRBJ2-3; D is ambiguous. CDR3 length: 16 amino acids. Germline-derived CDR1 and CDR2 are MDHEN and SYDVKM. V lost 6 bases to trimming and J lost 6 bases, with 22 bases between them. CDR3 bases: TGTGCCAGCAGCCAAAGGTTCGGTCTGCTGGGGGATACGCAGTATTTT. It encodes CASSQRFGLLGDTQYF.